A single sample is the source of the 28 T cell receptor beta chains below, sequenced in a study of blood T cell repertoires in COVID-19. Some clones are missing from TCRdb's copy, which holds only in-frame ones; the method was immunoSEQ multiplex PCR. The sample shows roughly 340,000 clones, approximately 88% of them seen only once. The sample consisted of peripheral blood. The receptors were sampled from a young woman with COVID-19, enrolled during active disease.

This clone was counted a single time. V and J are TRBV6-5 and TRBJ1-6, with 10 bases matching TRBD1. CDR1 is MNHEY, CDR2 SVGAGI, per germline. The V and J ends lost 7 bases and 10 bases, in that order; junction bases with no gene match: 10. The CDR3 consists of 15 residues. Written as DNA, the CDR3 is TGTGCCAGCACCGTGGGAGGGACAGGGGACTCACCCCTCCACTTT. Protein product: CASTVGGTGDSPLHF.

The CDR3 region has the DNA TGTGCCAGCAGCGTAGGTCCTAGCGGGCCAGGGGAAAATGAGCAGTTCTTC. It translates to CASSVGPSGPGENEQFF. This chain joins TRBV9 and TRBJ2-1; 8 nucleotides align to TRBD2. CDR1 and CDR2 (germline): SGDLS, YYNGEE. The CDR3 sequence is 17 residues long. J lost 7 bases, V lost 0 bases, and 12 bases had no gene match.

V is TRBV11-3 and J is TRBJ2-3; 8 bases line up with TRBD2. Germline-derived CDR1 and CDR2 are SGHNT and YENEEA. The CDR3 sequence is 14 residues long. V dropped 2 bases and J dropped 5; count of bases not matched to a gene: 3. This CDR3 is CASSLSGRIDTQYF. The DNA of the CDR3 is TGTGCCAGCAGCTTAAGCGGGAGAATAGATACGCAGTATTTT.

The rearrangement uses TRBV27 and TRBJ1-5, with D tentatively TRBD1 (5 bases). Trimming shortened V by 3 bases and J by 5 bases, and 11 bases separated the two germline ends. This CDR3 spans 14 amino acids. Per the germline V gene, CDR1 is MNHEY and CDR2 is SMNVEV (reference sequence). CDR3 residues: CASSFRREDQPQHF. CDR3 DNA sequence: TGTGCCAGCAGTTTTCGCAGGGAGGATCAGCCCCAGCATTTT.

J is TRBJ2-7 and V is TRBV5-6; TRBD1 matches 8 bases. Trimming removed 4 bases from V and 0 bases from J; junction bases left unmatched: 6. Germline V gene data show CDR1 as SGHDT and CDR2 as YYEEEE. The CDR3 is 15 residues long. CDR3 residues: CASSPGQGPSYEQYF. CDR3 sequence (DNA): TGTGCCAGCAGCCCAGGACAGGGTCCCTCCTACGAGCAGTACTTC.

This clone was seen just once. The sample holds other DNA sequences that translate to the same CDR3. V and J are TRBV5-6 and TRBJ2-1, with 9 bases lining up with TRBD2. CDR1 SGHDT and CDR2 YYEEEE come from the germline V gene. V lost 6 bases to trimming and J lost 10 bases; unmatched junction nucleotides: 2. CDR3 size: 11 residues. DNA for the CDR3: TGTGCCAGCACGCGGGAGGGAGAGCAGTTCTTC. Its protein product is CASTREGEQFF.

The sample holds one count of this clone. V is TRBV7-9 and J is TRBJ2-3, with TRBD1 as a possible D gene (5 bases). Trimming removed 5 bases at V and 2 bases at J, with 11 bases between. The CDR3 extends over 14 amino acids. Germline V lookup: CDR1 SEHNR, CDR2 FQNEAQ (reference sequence). The CDR3 DNA follows: TGTGCCAGCAGCCCGACAGTGAACACAGATACGCAGTATTTT. Its translation: CASSPTVNTDTQYF.

The V call is TRBV24-1, the J call TRBJ2-5; 11 bases align to TRBD2. The CDR3 sequence is 15 residues long. After removal of 9 bases from V and 1 base from J, the junction contained 6 bases not matched to a gene. From germline, CDR1 is KGHDR and CDR2 SFDVKD. The CDR3 DNA follows: TGTGCCACCGGACGACTAGCGGGAACCCAAGAGACCCAGTACTTC. This codes for CATGRLAGTQETQYF.

Points on this clone: The same CDR3 also results from other DNA sequences found in this sample. The rearrangement joins TRBV3-1 (or the pseudogene TRBV3-2) to TRBJ1-2, with 9 bases that match TRBD1. CDR1 LGHDT and CDR2 YNNKEL come from the germline V gene (reference sequence). The CDR3 loop spans 14 amino acids. The V and J ends lost 6 bases and 5 bases, in that order; junction bases with no gene match: 7. The CDR3 DNA follows: TGTGCCAGCAGTCAACAGGGGGCAGGATATGGCTACACCTTC. Protein sequence: CASSQQGAGYGYTF.

The chain has TRBV6-4 and TRBJ1-5, with a possible D match to TRBD1 (5 bases). Germline V gene lookup returns CDR1 MRHNA and CDR2 SNTAGT. CDR3 length: 17 residues. Trimming stripped 7 bases from V and 4 bases from J, with 23 bases between. The CDR3, as DNA: TGTGCCAGCACCGAGAAGGCGACAGAAATTTTAAATCAGCCCCAGCATTTT. This gives the protein CASTEKATEILNQPQHF.

The chain has TRBV10-2 and TRBJ2-7; 11 bases are shared with TRBD1. The length of the CDR3 is 14 residues. With 4 bases clipped from V and 6 bases from J, the junction kept 5 bases outside the gene matches. Germline CDR1 reads WSHSY; CDR2 reads SAAADI. CDR3 residues: CASSADRGRVEQYF. DNA of the CDR3: TGCGCCAGCAGTGCGGACAGGGGGCGGGTCGAGCAGTACTTC.

The chain links TRBV3-1 (or the pseudogene TRBV3-2) to TRBJ2-6; D is undetermined. Germline V CDR1 and CDR2: LGHDT, YNNKEL (reference sequence). Trimming shortened V by 0 bases and J by 0 bases, and 3 bases separated the two germline ends. The CDR3 sequence is 15 residues long. In DNA form, the CDR3 reads TGTGCCAGCAGCCAAGATTACTCTGGGGCCAACGTCCTGACTTTC. Translation gives CASSQDYSGANVLTF.

The count of this clone is one. This chain links TRBV27 with TRBJ2-5, with 7 bases matching TRBD2. Germline V CDR1 and CDR2: MNHEY, SMNVEV (reference sequence). Trimming cost V 3 bases and J 4 bases; bases outside gene matches: 8. There are 15 residues in the CDR3. The CDR3 loop reads CASSFGGGPLETQYF. DNA for the CDR3: TGTGCCAGCAGTTTTGGGGGAGGGCCGTTAGAGACCCAGTACTTC.

The CDR3 loop is CASSPRTSGGPSETQYF. The CDR3 region has the DNA TGCGCCAGCAGCCCCCGGACTAGCGGGGGGCCCTCGGAGACCCAGTACTTC. This chain joins TRBV4-3 and TRBJ2-5; 14 nucleotides agree with TRBD2. This CDR3 is 17 amino acids long. J lost 5 bases, V lost 4 bases, and 9 bases had no gene match. Germline V CDR1 and CDR2: LGHNA, YSLEER.

This chain uses TRBV6-6 with TRBJ2-7; D is possibly TRBD2 (5 bases). Germline V gene data show CDR1 as MNHNY and CDR2 as SVGAGI (reference sequence). V gave up 6 bases and J gave up 3 bases, with 18 bases separating them. This CDR3 region has 15 residues. Here the CDR3 DNA reads TGTGCCAGCAGAAGCCCCGCGGGTGGGGACTACGAGCAGTACGTC. The encoded protein is CASRSPAGGDYEQYV.

This chain links TRBV18 with TRBJ1-6; D unresolved. V shed 2 bases and J shed 13 bases, with 21 bases lying between them. Per the germline V gene, CDR1 is KGHSH and CDR2 is LQKENI. CDR3 length equals 16 residues. The CDR3 loop is CASSPSPGGYGLPLHF. The CDR3 DNA sequence: TGTGCCAGCTCACCAAGTCCGGGAGGTTACGGCCTGCCCCTCCACTTT.

The genes are TRBV7-2 and TRBJ1-2; maybe TRBD1 (5 bases). The CDR3 is 16 amino acids. Trimming took off 2 bases at V and 1 base at J, with 14 bases between the two ends. Per the germline V gene, CDR1 is SGHTA and CDR2 is FQGNSA. CDR3 in DNA: TGTGCCAGCAGCTTACAGGGTACCGAGAGTAACTATGGCTACACCTTC. Translation: CASSLQGTESNYGYTF.

Comments on this clone: A read error may be the cause here, since a much bigger clone is one base away. In nucleotides, the CDR3 is TGTGCCAGCAGCTTAGCCCGCGGGGGGCAAGAGACCCAGTACTTC. Translated, it gives CASSLARGGQETQYF. This chain joins TRBV7-9 and TRBJ2-5, with 8 bases identical to TRBD2. Germline V gene sequence: CDR1 SEHNR, CDR2 FQNEAQ (reference sequence). V was pared by 0 bases and J by 2 bases, with 2 bases of the junction left unmatched. CDR3 length: 15 residues.

As DNA, the CDR3 is TGTGCCAGCAGCCCGCAGACAGGGGGCGCGGAAGATACGCAGTATTTT. This translates into CASSPQTGGAEDTQYF. V is TRBV5-4 and J is TRBJ2-3; TRBD1 agrees at 10 bases. V trimming: 4 bases; J trimming: 5 bases; junction bases outside the gene matches: 10. CDR1 and CDR2 (germline): SGHNT, YYREEE (reference sequence). The CDR3 contains 16 residues.

This chain joins TRBV7-2 and TRBJ1-4; D is ambiguous. The ends were cut back, 2 bases at V and 5 bases at J, with 12 bases in the middle. Germline assignment: CDR1 SGHTA and CDR2 FQGNSA. The CDR3 covers 15 residues. The DNA of the CDR3 is TGTGCCAGCAGCTTAAGTTCTGGGGAGAATGAAAAACTGTTTTTT. Residues: CASSLSSGENEKLFF. The complete variable domain, with remaining parts taken from reference TRBV7-2 and TRBJ1-4, reads GAGVSQSPSNKVTEKGKDVELRCDPISGHTALYWYRQSLGQGLEFLIYFQGNSAPDKSGLPSDRFSAERTGGSVSTLTIQRTQQEDSAVYLCASSLSSGENEKLFFGSGTQLSVL.

The chain couples TRBV7-2 to TRBJ2-5; D possibly corresponds to TRBD2 (5 bases). Between the trimmed V and J ends, which lost 1 base and 9 bases, there was a span of 21 bases. CDR3 size: 16 residues. Germline CDR1 reads SGHTA; CDR2 reads FQGNSA. The CDR3 here is CASSLEIGPARAAQYF. The CDR3 nucleotides read TGTGCCAGCAGCTTAGAAATTGGCCCAGCGCGGGCTGCCCAGTACTTC.

This rearrangement joins TRBV6-6 to TRBJ1-1; D not certain. The V end lost 2 bases, the J end lost 5 bases, and 18 bases lay between the germline ends. CDR3 size: 16 residues. CDR1 MNHNY and CDR2 SVGAGI come from the germline V gene (reference sequence). The CDR3 spells CASSYRRVFEGTEAFF. Here the CDR3 DNA reads TGTGCCAGCAGTTACCGGAGGGTCTTTGAGGGAACTGAAGCTTTCTTT.

The CDR3 spells CSVEDLGYGAGYTF. In DNA, the CDR3 is TGCAGCGTTGAAGATCTTGGCTATGGGGCCGGCTACACCTTC. The chain employs TRBV29-1 and TRBJ1-2; TRBD1 is a possible D gene (5 bases). The CDR3 sequence is 14 residues long. CDR1 and CDR2 (germline): SQVTM, ANQGSEA. Trimming removed 0 bases from V and 8 bases from J, with 16 bases in between. Using reference TRBV29-1 and TRBJ1-2 for the parts outside the CDR3, the full variable domain is SAVISQKPSRDICQRGTSLTIQCQVDSQVTMMFWYRQQPGQSLTLIATANQGSEATYESGFVIDKFPISRPNLTFSTLTVSNMSPEDSSIYLCSVEDLGYGAGYTFGSGTRLTVV.

The chain links TRBV19 to TRBJ2-1; D not resolved. Trimming took off 4 bases at V and 5 bases at J, with 6 bases between the two ends. Germline V gene sequence: CDR1 LNHDA, CDR2 SQIVND (reference sequence). The CDR3 is 12 residues long. This CDR3 is CASSTYDNEQFF. Written as DNA, the CDR3 is TGTGCCAGTAGTACTTATGACAATGAGCAGTTCTTC.

V is TRBV27 and J is TRBJ1-5, with 8 bases aligning to TRBD1. The CDR3 runs to 15 residues. After removal of 5 bases from V and 2 bases from J, the junction contained 5 bases not matched to a gene. Germline V gene sequence: CDR1 MNHEY, CDR2 SMNVEV (reference sequence). Here the CDR3 DNA reads TGTGCCAGCAGTCAACTGGACAGGGGCAATCAGCCCCAGCATTTT. This codes for CASSQLDRGNQPQHF.

This chain uses TRBV6-5 with TRBJ1-1; 8 bases fit TRBD1. The length of the CDR3 is 15 residues. With 6 bases clipped from V and 3 bases from J, the junction kept 9 bases outside the gene matches. Looked up from germline, CDR1 is MNHEY and CDR2 is SVGAGI. The CDR3 bases are TGTGCCAGCAGAGAGAGACAGGGGAGGGACACTGAAGCTTTCTTT. This translates into CASRERQGRDTEAFF.

The V call is TRBV28, the J call TRBJ1-2; 7 bases agree with TRBD1. The J segment lost 0 bases and the V segment lost 5 bases, leaving 3 bases of the junction unmatched. CDR1 and CDR2 from the germline V gene are MDHEN and SYDVKM. The CDR3 is 14 amino acids. The CDR3 loop is CASSPGTANYGYTF. The CDR3 DNA reads TGTGCCAGCAGTCCCGGGACAGCTAACTATGGCTACACCTTC.

The V gene is TRBV24-1, the J gene TRBJ2-5; D is perhaps TRBD1 (6 bases). From germline, CDR1 is KGHDR and CDR2 SFDVKD. The CDR3 spans 14 residues. Trimming shortened V by 5 bases and J by 5 bases, and 14 bases separated the two germline ends. The CDR3 DNA sequence: TGTGCCACCAGTGTTGGGGGCTTGGGGGAGACCCAGTACTTC. Its protein is CATSVGGLGETQYF.